Each of the 9 T cell receptor beta chains below was sequenced from the same sample in a study of cytomegalovirus exposure and HLA in healthy donors. Researchers ran the PCR with 60 Vbeta and 13 Jbeta primers. Method: immunoSEQ multiplex PCR; TCRdb's copy keeps in-frame clones and lacks some. The sample holds under 200,000 clones; roughly 80% are singletons and the top ten take around 1.3%. The sample taken for sequencing was PBMCs. Every receptor here comes from a middle-aged man in good health and CMV-seropositive.

V is TRBV28 and J is TRBJ2-5; D may be TRBD2 (6 bases). Germline values: CDR1 MDHEN, CDR2 SYDVKM. Trimming shortened V by 2 bases and J by 3 bases, and 13 bases separated the two germline ends. This CDR3 spans 15 amino acids. The CDR3 bases are TGTGCCAGCAGTTTAGGCGGGGTGGGGGAAGAGACCCAGTACTTC. Translation: CASSLGGVGEETQYF.

The chain recombines TRBV28 with TRBJ1-5; the match to TRBD1 covers 12 bases. V lost 6 bases to trimming and J lost 4 bases; unmatched junction nucleotides: 13. The CDR3 has 18 amino acids. Germline-derived CDR1 and CDR2 are MDHEN and SYDVKM. CDR3 residues: CASSRRDRGPSGNQPQHF. For the CDR3, the DNA is TGTGCCAGCAGCCGCCGGGACAGGGGGCCCTCTGGGAATCAGCCCCAGCATTTT.

The rearrangement links TRBV9 to TRBJ2-3; D remains unclear. CDR1 SGDLS and CDR2 YYNGEE come from the germline V gene. This CDR3 has 15 amino acids. With 4 bases removed from V and 3 bases from J, the gap between germline ends came to 15 bases. The CDR3 DNA reads as TGTGCCAGCAGCCCCCGGTTGGTCCGAACAGATACGCAGTATTTT. Protein sequence: CASSPRLVRTDTQYF.

J is TRBJ2-1 and V is TRBV2; 11 nucleotides match TRBD2. In germline, CDR1 is SNHLY, CDR2 FYNNEI. The CDR3 consists of 14 residues. The CDR3: CATTGTSGHNEQFF. The CDR3 DNA reads as TGTGCTACGACCGGGACTAGCGGCCACAATGAGCAGTTCTTC.

This chain connects TRBV5-1 to TRBJ1-1, with 7 bases identical to TRBD1. In germline, CDR1 is SGHRS, CDR2 YFSETQ. The CDR3 sequence is 15 residues long. J lost 3 bases, V lost 2 bases, and 7 bases had no gene match. Here the CDR3 reads CASSFSVDRDTEAFF. Here the CDR3 DNA reads TGCGCCAGCAGCTTTAGCGTAGACAGGGACACTGAAGCTTTCTTT. Based on the CDR3 plus reference TRBV5-1 and TRBJ1-1, the full variable domain is KAGVTQTPRYLIKTRGQQVTLSCSPISGHRSVSWYQQTPGQGLQFLFEYFSETQRNKGNFPGRFSGRQFSNSRSEMNVSTLELGDSALYLCASSFSVDRDTEAFFGQGTRLTVV.

V gene TRBV5-1 combines with J gene TRBJ2-1; 9 bases fit TRBD2. From germline, CDR1 is SGHRS and CDR2 YFSETQ. V was clipped by 5 bases and J by 3 bases; unmatched bases: 6. The CDR3 totals 15 residues. The CDR3, as DNA: TGCGCCAGCAGACGAGCGGGGGGTCTCTACAATGAGCAGTTCTTC. It specifies CASRRAGGLYNEQFF.

The rearrangement joins TRBV11-3 to TRBJ1-1, with a possible D match to TRBD1 (5 bases). Trimming left V 0 bases short and J 5 bases short, with 7 bases between. The CDR3 loop spans 13 amino acids. Germline V gene lookup returns CDR1 SGHNT and CDR2 YENEEA. The CDR3: CASSLEAGTEAFF. Here the CDR3 DNA reads TGTGCCAGCAGCTTAGAGGCAGGGACTGAAGCTTTCTTT.

The chain carries TRBV9 and TRBJ2-1; D is ambiguous. Germline assignment: CDR1 SGDLS and CDR2 YYNGEE. Trimming removed 1 base at V and 4 bases at J, with 18 bases between. CDR3 length: 17 amino acids. For the CDR3, the DNA is TGTGCCAGCAGCGTATCGTTATTGGCAGGCCTTTACAATGAGCAGTTCTTC. Residues: CASSVSLLAGLYNEQFF.

The chain links TRBV7-9 to TRBJ1-2; D perhaps matches TRBD1 (6 bases). There are 15 residues in the CDR3. The V gene's germline CDR1 is SEHNR and CDR2 FQNEAQ (reference sequence). V was pared by 1 base and J by 1 base, with 10 bases between. For the CDR3, the DNA is TGTGCCAGCAGCTTAGGGCAGGGGCTTAACTATGGCTACACCTTC. Its protein product is CASSLGQGLNYGYTF.